The rows below give T cell receptor beta chains drawn from one sample of a study of blood T cell repertoires in COVID-19. Generated by immunoSEQ multiplex PCR, the TCRdb table keeps only in-frame clones and is missing some. The sample comprises 25,000 to 30,000 clones, 84% of which are singletons, and roughly 9.8% rests with the top ten. The sequencing sample was made of peripheral blood. These receptors all stem from a man older than 75 with active COVID-19. The CDR3 runs from the conserved cysteine through the conserved F or W. The D gene is left open where the match is weak. The size field is filled for only some rows; it gives once, few, many or a size class.

j_call: TRBJ1-1; d_call: NA; v_call: TRBV29-1; clone_size: NA; cdr3_nt: TGCAGCGTTAACACAGGTAAAACTGAAGCTTTCTTT; cdr3_aa: CSVNTGKTEAFF
j_call: TRBJ1-4; d_call: NA; v_call: TRBV6-5; clone_size: NA; cdr3_nt: TGTGCCAGCAGTTACTCAGGCAGGGCTAATGAAAAACTGTTTTTT; cdr3_aa: CASSYSGRANEKLFF
j_call: TRBJ2-7; d_call: NA; v_call: TRBV14; clone_size: NA; cdr3_nt: TGTGCCAGCAGCCACAATACAGCTACCGAGCAGTACTTC; cdr3_aa: CASSHNTATEQYF
j_call: TRBJ1-1; d_call: TRBD1; v_call: TRBV6-5; clone_size: NA; cdr3_nt: TGTGCCAGCACCCTAATCCGGGACAGCACTGAAGCTTTCTTT; cdr3_aa: CASTLIRDSTEAFF
j_call: TRBJ1-6; d_call: NA; v_call: TRBV6-4; clone_size: once; cdr3_nt: TGTGCCAGCAGTGACTCCCAGAATTCACCCCTCCACTTT; cdr3_aa: CASSDSQNSPLHF
j_call: TRBJ2-3; d_call: TRBD2; v_call: TRBV7-9; clone_size: NA; cdr3_nt: TGTGCCAGCAGCGCTGGGGCTAGCGGGGTTCGTACGCAGTATTTT; cdr3_aa: CASSAGASGVRTQYF
j_call: TRBJ1-1; d_call: TRBD1; v_call: TRBV11-1; clone_size: NA; cdr3_nt: TGTGCCAGCAACCCTTCACAGGGGAAAGCTTTCTTT; cdr3_aa: CASNPSQGKAFF
j_call: TRBJ1-1; d_call: TRBD1; v_call: TRBV5-1; clone_size: NA; cdr3_nt: TGCGCCAGCAGCGTCGGACAGGGGAGAGGAGTAGTCTATGAAGCTTTCTTT; cdr3_aa: CASSVGQGRGVVYEAFF
j_call: TRBJ1-4; d_call: TRBD1; v_call: TRBV5-1; clone_size: NA; cdr3_nt: TGCGCCAGCAGCGAGAGACAGGGGAGAACGGCTTCAGGGGAAAAACTGTTTTTT; cdr3_aa: CASSERQGRTASGEKLFF
j_call: TRBJ2-7; d_call: TRBD1; v_call: TRBV6-5; clone_size: NA; cdr3_nt: TGTGCCAGCACCACAGGGGGCGACCGCTCCTACGAGCAGTACTTC; cdr3_aa: CASTTGGDRSYEQYF
j_call: TRBJ1-1; d_call: NA; v_call: TRBV27; clone_size: NA; cdr3_nt: TGTGCCAGCAGTCTGACGCTTGGGTCGGAGGCTTTCTTT; cdr3_aa: CASSLTLGSEAFF
j_call: TRBJ1-5; d_call: NA; v_call: TRBV10-3; clone_size: once; cdr3_nt: TGTGCCATCAGTAAAGCTGATAGCAATCAGCCCCAGCATTTT; cdr3_aa: CAISKADSNQPQHF
j_call: TRBJ2-6; d_call: TRBD2; v_call: TRBV27; clone_size: NA; cdr3_nt: TGTGCCAGCAGTTTAAAAGCGGGGGGACTCTCTGGGGCCAACGTCCTGACTTTC; cdr3_aa: CASSLKAGGLSGANVLTF
j_call: TRBJ1-5; d_call: TRBD1; v_call: TRBV6-5; clone_size: NA; cdr3_nt: TGTGCCAGCAGACAGACAGGGGGCAATCAGCCCCAGCATTTT; cdr3_aa: CASRQTGGNQPQHF
j_call: TRBJ2-5; d_call: TRBD1; v_call: TRBV13; clone_size: once; cdr3_nt: TGTGCCAGCAGCCCTTCGGGACAGGGGATCGAGACCCAGTACTTC; cdr3_aa: CASSPSGQGIETQYF
j_call: TRBJ2-4; d_call: TRBD1; v_call: TRBV2; clone_size: NA; cdr3_nt: TGTGCCAGCAGTGATGGGACAGGGCTTGGGCGGGACATTCAGTACTTC; cdr3_aa: CASSDGTGLGRDIQYF
j_call: TRBJ1-2; d_call: NA; v_call: TRBV6-5; clone_size: NA; cdr3_nt: TGTGCCAGCAGAAGACAGGAAGTAGCTAACTATGGCTACACCTTC; cdr3_aa: CASRRQEVANYGYTF
j_call: TRBJ2-7; d_call: TRBD1; v_call: TRBV4-1; clone_size: NA; cdr3_nt: TGCGCCAGCAGCCAAGGGAAGTCGGGACAGGGGATTTACGAGCAGTACTTC; cdr3_aa: CASSQGKSGQGIYEQYF
j_call: TRBJ1-3; d_call: NA; v_call: TRBV28; clone_size: NA; cdr3_nt: TGTGCCAGCAGCCGGGAGATCGCCTTCTCTGGAAACACCATATATTTT; cdr3_aa: CASSREIAFSGNTIYF
j_call: TRBJ2-3; d_call: TRBD2; v_call: TRBV28; clone_size: NA; cdr3_nt: TGTGCCAGCAGTAACGGGGGGGCGAGCACAGATACGCAGTATTTT; cdr3_aa: CASSNGGASTDTQYF
j_call: TRBJ1-6; d_call: NA; v_call: TRBV7-9; clone_size: NA; cdr3_nt: TGTGCCAGCAGCTTAAGGCCGGGGATTAATTCACCCCTCCACTTT; cdr3_aa: CASSLRPGINSPLHF
j_call: TRBJ2-7; d_call: TRBD2; v_call: TRBV30; clone_size: NA; cdr3_nt: TGTGCCTGGAGTACAAACCGACTCGGGGACTATCGCGACGAGCAGTACTTC; cdr3_aa: CAWSTNRLGDYRDEQYF
j_call: TRBJ2-6; d_call: NA; v_call: TRBV2; clone_size: NA; cdr3_nt: TGTGCCAGCAGTGAAGGGCAGAACTCTGGGGCCAACGTCCTGACTTTC; cdr3_aa: CASSEGQNSGANVLTF
j_call: TRBJ2-7; d_call: TRBD1; v_call: TRBV19; clone_size: NA; cdr3_nt: TGTGCCAGTAGTCAAAGCGGGACAGGGAGCGAGCAGTACTTC; cdr3_aa: CASSQSGTGSEQYF
j_call: TRBJ1-4; d_call: NA; v_call: TRBV3-1/TRBV3-2; clone_size: NA; cdr3_nt: TGTGCCAGCAGCCCCAGCGGGGTTTCGCGTGAAAAACTGTTTTTT; cdr3_aa: CASSPSGVSREKLFF
j_call: TRBJ1-4; d_call: NA; v_call: TRBV20-1; clone_size: NA; cdr3_nt: TGCAGTGCTAGTCCCGGACAGGAAAAACTGTTTTTT; cdr3_aa: CSASPGQEKLFF
j_call: TRBJ1-1; d_call: NA; v_call: TRBV10-1; clone_size: NA; cdr3_nt: TGCGCCAGCAGTGAGTCCGGGGGGGACACTGAAGCTTTCTTT; cdr3_aa: CASSESGGDTEAFF
j_call: TRBJ1-4; d_call: NA; v_call: TRBV29-1; clone_size: NA; cdr3_nt: TGCAGCGTTGGGCTCGCCGCGGGGGGGATCGTTGAAAAACTGTTTTTT; cdr3_aa: CSVGLAAGGIVEKLFF
j_call: TRBJ1-5; d_call: NA; v_call: TRBV2; clone_size: NA; cdr3_nt: TGTGCCAGCAGTGAAGTCAGGGGAATTAACGATCAGCCCCAGCATTTT; cdr3_aa: CASSEVRGINDQPQHF
j_call: TRBJ2-4; d_call: TRBD2; v_call: TRBV23-1; clone_size: NA; cdr3_nt: TGCGCCAGCAGTCAATGTAGGGAGGGTTGTGTCAAAAACATTCAGTACTTC; cdr3_aa: CASSQCREGCVKNIQYF
j_call: TRBJ1-5; d_call: NA; v_call: TRBV5-1; clone_size: few; cdr3_nt: TGCGCCAGCAGCTTGGCGGACAGAAATCAGCCCCAGCATTTT; cdr3_aa: CASSLADRNQPQHF
j_call: TRBJ1-1; d_call: TRBD1; v_call: TRBV5-1; clone_size: NA; cdr3_nt: TGCGCCAGCAGCCCGGGACAGGAGAACACTGAAGCTTTCTTT; cdr3_aa: CASSPGQENTEAFF
j_call: TRBJ2-3; d_call: TRBD1; v_call: TRBV3-1/TRBV3-2; clone_size: once; cdr3_nt: TGTGCCAGTCGGACAGGGACAGATACGCAGTATTTT; cdr3_aa: CASRTGTDTQYF
j_call: TRBJ2-2; d_call: NA; v_call: TRBV10-1; clone_size: NA; cdr3_nt: TGCGCCAGCAGGCCCGGGACTGCCAACACCGGGGAGCTGTTTTTT; cdr3_aa: CASRPGTANTGELFF
j_call: TRBJ2-1; d_call: NA; v_call: TRBV6-1; clone_size: NA; cdr3_nt: TGTGCCAGCAGTGATACAGGAACCTACAATGAGCAGTTCTTC; cdr3_aa: CASSDTGTYNEQFF
j_call: TRBJ2-1; d_call: TRBD1; v_call: TRBV5-6; clone_size: NA; cdr3_nt: TGTGCCAGCAGCTTGACAGGGGGCAATGAGCAGTTCTTC; cdr3_aa: CASSLTGGNEQFF
j_call: TRBJ1-3; d_call: TRBD1; v_call: TRBV9; clone_size: NA; cdr3_nt: TGTGCCAGCAGTACAGGGGGCACTGGAAACACCATATATTTT; cdr3_aa: CASSTGGTGNTIYF
j_call: TRBJ2-2; d_call: NA; v_call: TRBV30; clone_size: NA; cdr3_nt: TGTGCCTGGTCCCCGTTACAGGGTCCCGGGGAGCTGTTTTTT; cdr3_aa: CAWSPLQGPGELFF
j_call: TRBJ1-2; d_call: NA; v_call: TRBV12-3/TRBV12-4; clone_size: NA; cdr3_nt: TGTGCCAGCAGTTTATGGGCAGGGCAAGGCTACACCTTC; cdr3_aa: CASSLWAGQGYTF
j_call: TRBJ2-7; d_call: NA; v_call: TRBV5-5; clone_size: NA; cdr3_nt: TGTGCCAGCAGCTTGCGGGCAGGGGTGGGGGAGCAGTACTTC; cdr3_aa: CASSLRAGVGEQYF
j_call: TRBJ2-7; d_call: TRBD1; v_call: TRBV3-1/TRBV3-2; clone_size: once; cdr3_nt: TGTGCCAGCAGCCTTCGGACAGGCTCCTACGAGCAGTACTTC; cdr3_aa: CASSLRTGSYEQYF
j_call: TRBJ1-4; d_call: TRBD1; v_call: TRBV6-5; clone_size: NA; cdr3_nt: TGTGCCAGCAGCCGGGGGACAGCAACTAATGAAAAACTGTTTTTT; cdr3_aa: CASSRGTATNEKLFF
j_call: TRBJ1-1; d_call: TRBD1; v_call: TRBV19; clone_size: NA; cdr3_nt: TGTGCCAGTAGTGGCCGGGACAGGGGGTCGGTTATGAACACTGAAGCTTTCTTT; cdr3_aa: CASSGRDRGSVMNTEAFF
j_call: TRBJ2-7; d_call: TRBD1; v_call: TRBV18; clone_size: once; cdr3_nt: TGTGCCAGCTCACCACCCCCGGGACAGCCAGCCGACGAGCAGTACTTC; cdr3_aa: CASSPPPGQPADEQYF
j_call: TRBJ1-2; d_call: TRBD1; v_call: TRBV6-5; clone_size: once; cdr3_nt: TGTGCCAGCAGTTACTCGGGGACAGCCCAGGGCGGCTACACCTTC; cdr3_aa: CASSYSGTAQGGYTF
j_call: TRBJ2-2; d_call: TRBD2; v_call: TRBV7-2; clone_size: few; cdr3_nt: TGTGCCAGCAGCCCAATGCAGCGGGGGGGCCCCGGGGAGCTGTTTTTT; cdr3_aa: CASSPMQRGGPGELFF
j_call: TRBJ2-7; d_call: TRBD1; v_call: TRBV14; clone_size: few; cdr3_nt: TGTGCCAGCAGCCTACAGGGGTTCGGGGAGCAGTACTTC; cdr3_aa: CASSLQGFGEQYF
j_call: TRBJ1-2; d_call: TRBD1; v_call: TRBV5-4; clone_size: NA; cdr3_nt: TGTGCCAGCAGCCAGATGGGGACAGGCAGGTATGGCTACACCTTC; cdr3_aa: CASSQMGTGRYGYTF
j_call: TRBJ1-5; d_call: TRBD1; v_call: TRBV29-1; clone_size: once; cdr3_nt: TGCAGCGTTCGGGGACAGGATAATCAGCCCCAGCATTTT; cdr3_aa: CSVRGQDNQPQHF
j_call: TRBJ1-2; d_call: NA; v_call: TRBV18; clone_size: NA; cdr3_nt: TGTGCCAGCTCACCACCCGGGAACTATGGCTACACCTTC; cdr3_aa: CASSPPGNYGYTF
j_call: TRBJ2-5; d_call: NA; v_call: TRBV29-1; clone_size: NA; cdr3_nt: TGCAGCGTTGAAGAGACTAGTCAGGAGACCCAGTACTTC; cdr3_aa: CSVEETSQETQYF
j_call: TRBJ1-2; d_call: NA; v_call: TRBV5-1; clone_size: NA; cdr3_nt: TGCGCCAGCTCAGATAACTATGGCTACACCTTC; cdr3_aa: CASSDNYGYTF
j_call: TRBJ2-3; d_call: TRBD1; v_call: TRBV9; clone_size: NA; cdr3_nt: TGTGCCAGCAGCGTAGATGGACAGGGGGCAGATACGCAGTATTTT; cdr3_aa: CASSVDGQGADTQYF